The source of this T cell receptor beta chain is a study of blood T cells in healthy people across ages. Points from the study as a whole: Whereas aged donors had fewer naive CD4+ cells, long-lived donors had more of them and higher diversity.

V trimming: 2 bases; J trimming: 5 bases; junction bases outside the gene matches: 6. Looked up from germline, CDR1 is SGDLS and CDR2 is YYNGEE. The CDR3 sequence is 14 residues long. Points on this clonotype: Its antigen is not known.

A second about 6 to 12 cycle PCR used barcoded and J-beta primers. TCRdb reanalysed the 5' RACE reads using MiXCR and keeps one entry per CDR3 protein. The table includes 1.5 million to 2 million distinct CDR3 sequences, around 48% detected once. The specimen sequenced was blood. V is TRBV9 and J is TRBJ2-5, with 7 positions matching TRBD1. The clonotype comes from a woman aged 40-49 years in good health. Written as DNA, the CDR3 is TGTGCCAGCAGCGTCAAAACAGGGGACGAGACCCAGTACTTC. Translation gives CASSVKTGDETQYF.